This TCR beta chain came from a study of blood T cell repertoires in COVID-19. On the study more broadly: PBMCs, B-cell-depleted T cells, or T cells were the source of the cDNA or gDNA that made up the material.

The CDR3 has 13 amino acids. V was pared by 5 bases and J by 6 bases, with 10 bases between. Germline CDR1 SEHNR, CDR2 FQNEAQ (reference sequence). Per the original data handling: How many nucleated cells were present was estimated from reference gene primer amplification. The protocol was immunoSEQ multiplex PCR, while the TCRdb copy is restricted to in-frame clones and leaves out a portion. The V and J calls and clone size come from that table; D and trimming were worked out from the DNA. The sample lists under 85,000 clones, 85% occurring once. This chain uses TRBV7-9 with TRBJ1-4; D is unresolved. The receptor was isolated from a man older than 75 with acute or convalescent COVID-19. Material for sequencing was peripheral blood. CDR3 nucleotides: TGTGCCAGCAGCCCGCGGGAGGATGAAAAACTGTTTTTT. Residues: CASSPREDEKLFF.